This is a list of T cell receptor beta chains from one sample in a study of T-cell reconstitution after alpha-beta-depleted transplantation in children. One entry per CDR3 protein results from TCRdb running MiXCR on the PCR reads. The profile shows more than 250,000 distinct CDR3 sequences, around 9.6% of them singletons. The sequencing here drew on PBMCs from the stem cell graft donor, taken from the stem cell graft. The receptor set was obtained from a human donor who donated a stem cell graft to a child with SCID. Each CDR3 is given with its conserved first and last residue. D genes are given only for firm matches. Size tells how often a clone was seen (once, few, many) or the class of an expanded clone, and some rows leave it out.

TRBJ2-3 | TRBD2 | many | TRBV6-5 | TGTGCCAGCAGTTACGGGAGGGGCACAGATACGCAGTATTTT | CASSYGRGTDTQYF
TRBJ2-3 | TRBD2 | - | TRBV6-1 | TGTGCCAGCAGTGCTGGGACTAGCGGCAGCACAGATACGCAGTATTTT | CASSAGTSGSTDTQYF
TRBJ1-4 | TRBD1 | many | TRBV10-2 | TGCGCCAGCAGTCCCCAGGGGGGAAAACTGTTTTTT | CASSPQGGKLFF
TRBJ2-2 | TRBD1 | - | TRBV24-1 | TGTGCCACCAGTGAAGGGGACAGGGCGGGCACCGGGGAGCTGTTTTTT | CATSEGDRAGTGELFF
TRBJ2-3 | - | many | TRBV6-5 | TGTGCCAGCAGTTCCTCAGAAACAGATACGCAGTATTTT | CASSSSETDTQYF
TRBJ1-5 | - | - | TRBV18 | TGTGCCAGCTCACCGGGGATCGATCAGCCCCAGCATTTT | CASSPGIDQPQHF
TRBJ1-3 | - | few | TRBV5-1 | TGCGCCAGCAGCGCAGCCGTCGGCTCTGGAAACACCATATATTTT | CASSAAVGSGNTIYF
TRBJ2-1 | TRBD2 | many | TRBV5-1 | TGCGCCAGCAGCTTGGCTGTGACTAGCGGGGGGGACTACAATGAGCAGTTCTTC | CASSLAVTSGGDYNEQFF
TRBJ1-1 | - | - | TRBV20-1 | TGCAGTGCTAGGTGGGCAGCGAACACTGAAGCTTTCTTT | CSARWAANTEAFF
TRBJ1-2 | - | - | TRBV20-1 | TGCAGTGCTTATGCAGTGAACTATGGCTACACCTTC | CSAYAVNYGYTF
TRBJ2-2 | - | many | TRBV9 | TGTGCCAGCAGCCCGTGGCGGGGAACGAACACCGGGGAGCTGTTTTTT | CASSPWRGTNTGELFF
TRBJ1-2 | - | - | TRBV11-2 | TGTGCCAGCAGCTTAGATTACGGGGCTAACTATGGCTACACCTTC | CASSLDYGANYGYTF
TRBJ2-1 | TRBD1 | few | TRBV5-1 | TGCGCCAGCAGCATGGGACAGTGGAATGAGCAGTTCTTC | CASSMGQWNEQFF
TRBJ2-3 | - | few | TRBV5-1 | TGCGCCAGCAGCTCCCCTACCTCGAGGGCCGAGATCACAGATACGCAGTATTTT | CASSSPTSRAEITDTQYF
TRBJ2-2 | - | many | TRBV29-1 | TGCAGTGGGGCCGACACCGGGGAGCTGTTTTTT | CSGADTGELFF
TRBJ2-7 | - | many | TRBV4-1 | TGCGCCAGCAGCCTCAGGGAACCCTTAAGCTCCTACGAGCAGTACTTC | CASSLREPLSSYEQYF
TRBJ1-4 | - | many | TRBV12-3/TRBV12-4 | TGTGCCAGCAGTTTAAACCGGAGGGAGGAAAAACTGTTTTTT | CASSLNRREEKLFF
TRBJ2-1 | - | many | TRBV20-1 | TGCAGTGCTAGGCCTCTCGGGACGGTTCGGGATGAGCAGTTCTTC | CSARPLGTVRDEQFF